This T cell receptor (beta chain) was identified in a study of blood T cell repertoires in COVID-19. On the study more broadly: Samples of COVID-19 (acute and convalescent) were obtained from the United States, Italy and Spain.

V gave up 2 bases and J gave up 10 bases, with 15 bases separating them. Germline V gene data show CDR1 as SNHLY and CDR2 as FYNNEI. CDR3 length equals 14 residues. Two negative PCRs, clearance, or symptom resolution were required of recovered Cohort 3 donors. Authors' analysis steps: It was from reference gene primer amplification that nucleated cell counts were estimated. Produced via immunoSEQ multiplex PCR; TCRdb's table is partial and in-frame only. V, J and clone size derive from that table, while D and trimming were established from the DNA sequence. Seen here are roughly 500,000 clones, around nine tenths observed once, and the top ten hold about 1.7%.

The specimen was PBMCs or T cells enriched from blood (not recorded which). The sequence was collected from a woman aged 35 to 49 who had recovered from COVID-19. The rearrangement links TRBV2 to TRBJ1-3, with D maybe TRBD1 (5 bases). The CDR3 nucleotides are TGTGCCAGCAGTGAATCGGGAGGGGAGAGGACCATATATTTT. It encodes CASSESGGERTIYF.